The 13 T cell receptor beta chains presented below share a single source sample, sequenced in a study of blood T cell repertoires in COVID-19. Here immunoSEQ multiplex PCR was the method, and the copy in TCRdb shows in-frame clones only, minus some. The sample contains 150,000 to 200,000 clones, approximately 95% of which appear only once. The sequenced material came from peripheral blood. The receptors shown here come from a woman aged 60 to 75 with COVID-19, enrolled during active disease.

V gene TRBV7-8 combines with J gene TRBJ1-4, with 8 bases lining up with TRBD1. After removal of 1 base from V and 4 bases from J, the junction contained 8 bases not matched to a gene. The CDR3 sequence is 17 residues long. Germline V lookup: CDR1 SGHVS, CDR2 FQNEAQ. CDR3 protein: CASSLEAPGQVNEKLFF. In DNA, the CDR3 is TGTGCCAGCAGCTTAGAGGCACCGGGACAGGTTAATGAAAAACTGTTTTTT.

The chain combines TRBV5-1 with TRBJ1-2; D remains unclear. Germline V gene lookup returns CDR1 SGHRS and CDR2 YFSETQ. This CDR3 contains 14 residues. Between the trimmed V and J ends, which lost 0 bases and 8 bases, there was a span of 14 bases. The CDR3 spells CASSLEGGVSGYTF. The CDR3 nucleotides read TGCGCCAGCAGCTTGGAAGGCGGGGTATCAGGCTACACCTTC. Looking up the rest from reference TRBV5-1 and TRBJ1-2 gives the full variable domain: KAGVTQTPRYLIKTRGQQVTLSCSPISGHRSVSWYQQTPGQGLQFLFEYFSETQRNKGNFPGRFSGRQFSNSRSEMNVSTLELGDSALYLCASSLEGGVSGYTFGSGTRLTVV.

In nucleotides, the CDR3 is TGTGCCAGCAGCTTACGGGCCCTCCCGGGAGCAGGCGGAAACACCATATATTTT. It translates to CASSLRALPGAGGNTIYF. The chain uses TRBV11-2 and TRBJ1-3; D is ambiguous. Germline CDR1 and CDR2: SGHAT and FQNNGV. The V end lost 2 bases, the J end lost 4 bases, and 21 bases lay between the germline ends. The CDR3 has 18 residues.

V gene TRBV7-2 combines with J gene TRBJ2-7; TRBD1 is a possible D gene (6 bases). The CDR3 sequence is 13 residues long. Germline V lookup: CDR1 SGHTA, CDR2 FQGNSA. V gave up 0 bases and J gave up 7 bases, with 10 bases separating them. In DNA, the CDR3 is TGTGCCAGCAGCTTAGCGCTAACAGGGGAGCAGTACTTC. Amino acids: CASSLALTGEQYF. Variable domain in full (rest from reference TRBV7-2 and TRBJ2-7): GAGVSQSPSNKVTEKGKDVELRCDPISGHTALYWYRQSLGQGLEFLIYFQGNSAPDKSGLPSDRFSAERTGGSVSTLTIQRTQQEDSAVYLCASSLALTGEQYFGPGTRLTVT.

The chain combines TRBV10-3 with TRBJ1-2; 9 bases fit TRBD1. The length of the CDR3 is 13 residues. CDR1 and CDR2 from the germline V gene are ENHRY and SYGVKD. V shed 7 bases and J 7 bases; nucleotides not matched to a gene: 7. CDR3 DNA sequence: TGTGCCATCAACTCCGGGACAGGGCCTGGCTACACCTTC. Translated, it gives CAINSGTGPGYTF.

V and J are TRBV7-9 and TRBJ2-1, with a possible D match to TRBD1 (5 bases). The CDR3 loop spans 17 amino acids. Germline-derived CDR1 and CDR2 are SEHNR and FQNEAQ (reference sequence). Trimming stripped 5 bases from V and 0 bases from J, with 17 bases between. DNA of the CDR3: TGTGCCAGCAGCCCCTTGAGTCAGGGTCGCTCCTACAATGAGCAGTTCTTC. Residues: CASSPLSQGRSYNEQFF.

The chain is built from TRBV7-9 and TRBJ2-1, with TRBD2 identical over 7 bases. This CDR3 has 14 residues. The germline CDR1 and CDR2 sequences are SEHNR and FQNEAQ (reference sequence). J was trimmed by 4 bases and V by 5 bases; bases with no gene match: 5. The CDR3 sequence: CASSPPGGYNEQFF. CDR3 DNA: TGTGCCAGCAGCCCCCCGGGGGGATACAATGAGCAGTTCTTC.

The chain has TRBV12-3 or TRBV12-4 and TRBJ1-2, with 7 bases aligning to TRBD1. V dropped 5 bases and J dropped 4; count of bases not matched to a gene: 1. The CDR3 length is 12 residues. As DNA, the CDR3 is TGTGCCAGCAGTGGGGACAGCTATGGCTACACCTTC. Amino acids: CASSGDSYGYTF.

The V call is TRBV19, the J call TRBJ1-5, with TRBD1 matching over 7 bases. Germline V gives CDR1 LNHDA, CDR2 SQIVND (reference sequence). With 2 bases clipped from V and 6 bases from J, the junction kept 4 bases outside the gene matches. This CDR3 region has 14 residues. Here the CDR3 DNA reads TGTGCCAGTAGTATACTGAACAGGGGTCAGCCCCAGCATTTT. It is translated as CASSILNRGQPQHF.

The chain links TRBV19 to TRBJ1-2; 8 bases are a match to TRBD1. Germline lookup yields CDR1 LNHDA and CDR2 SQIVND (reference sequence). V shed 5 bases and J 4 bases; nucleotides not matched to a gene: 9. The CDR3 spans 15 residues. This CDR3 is CASSADRGQTYGYTF. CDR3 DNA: TGTGCCAGTAGTGCCGACAGGGGACAAACCTATGGCTACACCTTC.

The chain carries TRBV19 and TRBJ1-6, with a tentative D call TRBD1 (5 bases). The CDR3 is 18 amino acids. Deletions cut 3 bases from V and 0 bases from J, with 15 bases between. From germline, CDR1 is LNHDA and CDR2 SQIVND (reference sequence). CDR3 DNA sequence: TGTGCCAGTAGTATTACCCGACAGACGAGCTCCTATAATTCACCCCTCCACTTT. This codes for CASSITRQTSSYNSPLHF.

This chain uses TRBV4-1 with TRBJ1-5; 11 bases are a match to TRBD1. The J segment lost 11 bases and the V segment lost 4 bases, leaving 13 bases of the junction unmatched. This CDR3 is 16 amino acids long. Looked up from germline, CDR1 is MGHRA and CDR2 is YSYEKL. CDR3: CASSRTGTGGEGTQHF. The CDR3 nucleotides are TGCGCCAGCAGCCGCACCGGGACAGGGGGTGAGGGGACCCAGCATTTT.

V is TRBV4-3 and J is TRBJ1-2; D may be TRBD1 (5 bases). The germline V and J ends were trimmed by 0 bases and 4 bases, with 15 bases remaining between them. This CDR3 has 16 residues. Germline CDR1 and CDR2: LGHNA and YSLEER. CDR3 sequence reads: CASSQDGAGDAYGYTF. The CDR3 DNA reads TGCGCCAGCAGCCAAGATGGGGCGGGGGATGCCTATGGCTACACCTTC.